This T cell receptor beta chain was captured by sequencing in a study of blood T cells in healthy people across ages. Findings and limits, study-wide: As age increased, TCR beta diversity per million T cells fell in a roughly linear fashion.

This CDR3 has 17 amino acids. The germline gives CDR1 DFQATT, CDR2 SNEGSKA (reference sequence). Then a second PCR, running roughly 6 to 11 cycles, was carried out with a sample-barcoded 5' primer and a J-beta primer mix. Every sample returned 2.5 million or more CDR3-containing paired-end reads. One entry per CDR3 protein, called by TCRdb with MiXCR from the 5' RACE reads. In the table there are some 1,500,000 distinct CDR3 sequences, around 40% of which are singletons. Turning to this clonotype: Its antigen is not identified. At one end the junction does not follow the germline gene, possibly because of a read error.

The authors drew approximately 10 milliliters of peripheral blood from each donor. This receptor was obtained from a young woman in good health. V is TRBV20-1 and J is TRBJ1-2; no definite D call. Sample: blood. CDR3 sequence (DNA): TGCAGTGCTGGAGATCTCGGACGGAAGGCTGTGGACGATGGCTACACCTTC. This gives the protein CSAGDLGRKAVDDGYTF.